The 16 T cell receptor beta chains below all came from one sample that was sequenced in a study of CD8 T cells in Susac syndrome. With random hexamers, 0.5 to 1 ug RNA was reverse transcribed. TCRdb independently ran MiXCR on the immunoSEQ multiplex PCR reads; one entry per CDR3 protein. Of 140,000 to 150,000 distinct CDR3 sequences in the sample, roughly 95% are singletons; the top ten hold 0.084%. Sequencing was done on a sample of CD4+ T cells from PBMCs. All receptors come from a human donor with Susac syndrome.

The rearrangement uses TRBV3-1 and TRBJ1-5; D is undetermined. The CDR3 covers 14 residues. Germline CDR1 LGHDT, CDR2 YNNKEL (reference sequence). With 2 bases removed from V and 5 bases from J, the gap between germline ends came to 10 bases. The CDR3 DNA follows: TGTGCCAGCAGCCAATCATCTACCTATCAGCCCCAGCATTTT. Translation: CASSQSSTYQPQHF. Together with reference TRBV3-1 and TRBJ1-5, the CDR3 gives the full variable domain: DTAVSQTPKYLVTQMGNDKSIKCEQNLGHDTMYWYKQDSKKFLKIMFSYNNKELIINETVPNRFSPKSPDKAHLNLHINSLELGDSAVYFCASSQSSTYQPQHFGDGTRLSIL.

The chain is built from TRBV20-1 and TRBJ2-5; D gene ambiguous. Germline CDR1 is DFQATT and CDR2 is SNEGSKA (reference sequence). This CDR3 comprises 14 residues. Between the trimmed V and J ends, which lost 0 bases and 4 bases, there was a span of 12 bases. The CDR3 DNA reads TGCAGTGCTAGAGATGATCGCGGCCTAGAGACCCAGTACTTC. This sequence encodes CSARDDRGLETQYF.

This clonotype was counted only a few times. V is TRBV3-1 and J is TRBJ2-3; D is perhaps TRBD1 (5 bases). The V and J ends lost 4 bases and 9 bases respectively, with 8 bases between them. The germline V gene has CDR1 LGHDT and CDR2 YNNKEL (reference sequence). This CDR3 has 11 amino acids. The CDR3 DNA is TGTGCCAGCAGCCTTCAGGGAACGCAGTATTTT. Translation gives CASSLQGTQYF.

This clonotype was observed a single time. V usage is TRBV3-1 and J usage is TRBJ2-1, with D possibly TRBD2 on 6 matching bases. The germline gives CDR1 LGHDT, CDR2 YNNKEL (reference sequence). V was pared by 1 base and J by 3 bases, with 13 bases between. The CDR3 runs 16 residues. CDR3 loop: CASSQVSGLLYNEQFF. The CDR3 region has the DNA TGTGCCAGCAGCCAAGTCTCGGGACTCCTCTACAATGAGCAGTTCTTC.

A note on this clonotype: At one end the junction does not follow the germline gene, possibly because of a read error. The chain uses TRBV6-6 and TRBJ1-2, with 10 bases lining up with TRBD1. This CDR3 has 12 amino acids. Germline assignment: CDR1 MNHNY and CDR2 SVGAGI (reference sequence). The CDR3 coding sequence is TGCCGCTCGGGGACAGGGGCGGGCGGCTACACCTTC. Translation gives CRSGTGAGGYTF.

V is TRBV15 and J is TRBJ1-2, with a possible D match to TRBD1 (6 bases). V lost 6 bases to trimming and J lost 2 bases, with 10 bases between them. Germline CDR1 and CDR2: LNHNV and YYDKDF (reference sequence). The CDR3 is 13 amino acids. CDR3: CATRRDTNYGYTF. CDR3 nucleotides: TGTGCCACCAGGCGGGACACCAACTATGGCTACACCTTC.

Only one count was recorded for this clonotype. The chain employs TRBV7-9 and TRBJ2-1, with 12 bases fitting TRBD2. The CDR3 has 15 residues. Germline trimming cut 5 bases from V and 5 bases from J; bases unmatched to any gene: 4. Germline CDR1 is SEHNR and CDR2 is FQNEAQ (reference sequence). CDR3 region: CASSHGLAGNNEQFF. The CDR3, as DNA: TGTGCCAGCAGCCACGGACTAGCGGGGAACAATGAGCAGTTCTTC. The full variable domain, rest sourced from reference TRBV7-9 and TRBJ2-1, is DTGVSQNPRHKITKRGQNVTFRCDPISEHNRLYWYRQTLGQGPEFLTYFQNEAQLEKSRLLSDRFSAERPKGSFSTLEIQRTEQGDSAMYLCASSHGLAGNNEQFFGPGTRLTVL.

Remarks on this clonotype: The CDR3 carries no conserved terminal phenylalanine or tryptophan, so it likely arises from a read error. The chain carries TRBV20-1 and TRBJ2-3, with D possibly matching TRBD2 (5 bases). The V end lost 3 bases, the J end lost 4 bases, and 11 bases lay between the germline ends. Looked up from germline, CDR1 is DFQATT and CDR2 is SNEGSKA (reference sequence). There are 13 residues in the CDR3. The CDR3 coding sequence is TGCAGTGCTAGGGTCCTCGGGGCAGATACGCAGTATTCT. This codes for CSARVLGADTQYS.

The chain uses TRBV19 and TRBJ2-1; 8 bases line up with TRBD1. V lost 1 base and J lost 0; bases outside the gene matches: 2. Germline loops: CDR1 LNHDA, CDR2 SQIVND (reference sequence). The CDR3 covers 16 residues. The CDR3 nucleotides are TGTGCCAGTAGTATAGCTGGACAGGGCTCCTACAATGAGCAGTTCTTC. Its protein product is CASSIAGQGSYNEQFF.

CDR3 bases: TGTGCCAGCCAGGTCGGACTAGCGGGAGGGCCTGCCAAAAACATTCAGTACTTC. Translation gives CASQVGLAGGPAKNIQYF. The J gene is TRBJ2-4, the V gene TRBV7-9, with 15 bases aligning to TRBD2. CDR3 size: 18 residues. V lost 8 bases, J lost 1 base, and 9 bases stayed unmatched. The germline CDR1 and CDR2 sequences are SEHNR and FQNEAQ (reference sequence).

The chain combines TRBV7-2 with TRBJ1-4; D is ambiguous. The CDR3 has 14 amino acids. The V and J ends lost 5 bases and 4 bases respectively, with 11 bases between them. The germline CDR1 and CDR2 sequences are SGHTA and FQGNSA. The CDR3 bases are TGTGCCAGCAGCACGACGGGCATTAATGAAAAACTGTTTTTT. It encodes CASSTTGINEKLFF.

The chain combines TRBV23-1 with TRBJ1-5; tentative D call: TRBD1 (5 bases). TRBV23-1 is an ORF, and what it does is uncertain. CDR3 length equals 15 residues. The V gene lost 2 bases and the J gene lost 0 bases, with 8 bases spanning the gap. The CDR3 loop is CASSQTDSSNQPQHF. CDR3 coding DNA: TGCGCCAGCAGTCAAACCGACAGTAGCAATCAGCCCCAGCATTTT.

This clonotype was detected once. This chain joins TRBV6-6 and TRBJ2-5; D may match TRBD1 or TRBD2 (5 bases each). Germline CDR1 and CDR2: MNHNY and SVGAGI (reference sequence). There are 16 residues in the CDR3. V was clipped by 5 bases and J by 1 base, with 17 bases between them. In DNA, the CDR3 is TGTGCCAGCAGTACGGACACCGAGCGGCCCCAAGAGACCCAGTACTTC. Translation gives CASSTDTERPQETQYF.

The chain has TRBV20-1 and TRBJ2-5; TRBD1 or TRBD2 may be the D gene (6 bases each). This CDR3 contains 13 residues. V was clipped by 6 bases and J by 5 bases, with 16 bases between them. CDR1 and CDR2 (germline): DFQATT, SNEGSKA (reference sequence). The CDR3 reads CSAAPGAGETQYF. CDR3 DNA sequence: TGCAGTGCCGCTCCGGGGGCCGGGGAGACCCAGTACTTC.

This chain joins TRBV20-1 and TRBJ2-7, with unresolved D. The CDR3 runs 13 residues. Per the germline V gene, CDR1 is DFQATT and CDR2 is SNEGSKA (reference sequence). Trimming took off 3 bases at V and 1 base at J, with 10 bases between the two ends. CDR3 protein: CSASRALSYEQYF. The CDR3 DNA reads as TGCAGTGCTAGTCGGGCGCTTTCCTACGAGCAGTACTTC.

This clonotype was detected once. The gene calls are TRBV12-5 and TRBJ2-2; TRBD2 matches at 10 bases. The CDR3 is made up of 15 amino acids. Trimming at V came to 4 bases and at J to 5 bases, leaving 4 bases not matched to a gene. Germline V gene data show CDR1 as LGHNT and CDR2 as FRNRAP. Here the CDR3 reads CASGSLAGVTGELFF. In DNA, the CDR3 is TGTGCTAGTGGTTCCCTAGCGGGAGTTACCGGGGAGCTGTTTTTT. Full variable domain (outside the CDR3, taken from reference TRBV12-5 and TRBJ2-2): DARVTQTPRHKVTEMGQEVTMRCQPILGHNTVFWYRQTMMQGLELLAYFRNRAPLDDSGMPKDRFSAEMPDATLATLKIQPSEPRDSAVYFCASGSLAGVTGELFFGEGSRLTVL.